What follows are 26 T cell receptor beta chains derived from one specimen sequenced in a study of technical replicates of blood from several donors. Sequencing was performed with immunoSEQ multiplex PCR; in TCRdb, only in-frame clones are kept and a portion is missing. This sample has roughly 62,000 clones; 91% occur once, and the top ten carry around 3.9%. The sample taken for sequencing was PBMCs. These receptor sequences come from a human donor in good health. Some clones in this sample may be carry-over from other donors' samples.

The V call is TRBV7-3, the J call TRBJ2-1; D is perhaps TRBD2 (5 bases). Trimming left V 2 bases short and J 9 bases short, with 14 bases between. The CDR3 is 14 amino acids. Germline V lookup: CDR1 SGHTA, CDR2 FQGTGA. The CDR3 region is CASSLLITAGEQFF. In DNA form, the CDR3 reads TGTGCCAGCAGCTTACTTATTACGGCGGGTGAGCAGTTCTTC.

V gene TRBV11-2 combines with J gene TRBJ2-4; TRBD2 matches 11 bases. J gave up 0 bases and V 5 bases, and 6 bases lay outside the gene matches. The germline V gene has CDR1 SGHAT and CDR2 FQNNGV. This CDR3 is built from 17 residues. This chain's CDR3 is CASSPGTSGLAKNIQYF. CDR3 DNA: TGTGCCAGCAGCCCGGGGACTAGCGGCTTAGCCAAAAACATTCAGTACTTC.

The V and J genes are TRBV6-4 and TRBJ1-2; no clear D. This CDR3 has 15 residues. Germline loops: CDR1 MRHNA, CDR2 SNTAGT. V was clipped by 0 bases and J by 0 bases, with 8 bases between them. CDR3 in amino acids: CASSDSATANYGYTF. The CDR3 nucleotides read TGTGCCAGCAGTGACTCGGCCACAGCTAACTATGGCTACACCTTC.

The CDR3 loop is CASSLHRDSGVGELFF. CDR3 DNA sequence: TGCGCCAGCAGCCTACACCGGGACAGTGGAGTAGGGGAGCTGTTTTTT. The rearrangement uses TRBV5-1 and TRBJ2-2, with 7 positions matching TRBD1. The germline gives CDR1 SGHRS, CDR2 YFSETQ. The J segment lost 8 bases and the V segment lost 4 bases, leaving 14 bases of the junction unmatched. There are 16 residues in the CDR3.

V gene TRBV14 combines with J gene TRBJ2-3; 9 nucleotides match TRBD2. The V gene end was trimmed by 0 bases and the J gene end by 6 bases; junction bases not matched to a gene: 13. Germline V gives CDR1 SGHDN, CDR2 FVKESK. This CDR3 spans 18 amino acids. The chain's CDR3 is CASSQDGWLAGFTDTQYF. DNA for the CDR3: TGTGCCAGCAGCCAAGACGGTTGGCTAGCGGGATTCACGGATACGCAGTATTTT.

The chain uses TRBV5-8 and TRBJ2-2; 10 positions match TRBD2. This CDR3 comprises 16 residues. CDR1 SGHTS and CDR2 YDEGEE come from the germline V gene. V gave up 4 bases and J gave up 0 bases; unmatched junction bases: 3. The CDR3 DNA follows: TGTGCCAGCAGCCGTGGACTAGCGGCGAACACCGGGGAGCTGTTTTTT. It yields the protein CASSRGLAANTGELFF.

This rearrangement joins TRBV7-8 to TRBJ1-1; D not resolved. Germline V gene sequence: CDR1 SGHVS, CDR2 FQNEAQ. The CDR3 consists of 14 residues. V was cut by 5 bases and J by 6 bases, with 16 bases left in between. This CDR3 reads CASSHGLPGAEAFF. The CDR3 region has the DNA TGTGCCAGCAGCCACGGACTCCCCGGAGCTGAAGCTTTCTTT. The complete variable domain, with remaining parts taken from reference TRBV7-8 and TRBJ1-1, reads GAGVSQSPRYKVAKRGQDVALRCDPISGHVSLFWYQQALGQGPEFLTYFQNEAQLDKSGLPSDRFFAERPEGSVSTLKIQRTQQEDSAVYLCASSHGLPGAEAFFGQGTRLTVV.

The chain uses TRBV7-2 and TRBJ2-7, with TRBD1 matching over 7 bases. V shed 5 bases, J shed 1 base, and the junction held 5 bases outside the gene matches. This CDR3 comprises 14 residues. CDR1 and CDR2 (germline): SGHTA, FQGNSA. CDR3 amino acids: CASSNDRASYEQYF. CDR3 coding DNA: TGTGCCAGCAGCAATGACAGGGCGTCCTACGAGCAGTACTTC. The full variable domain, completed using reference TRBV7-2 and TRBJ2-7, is GAGVSQSPSNKVTEKGKDVELRCDPISGHTALYWYRQSLGQGLEFLIYFQGNSAPDKSGLPSDRFSAERTGGSVSTLTIQRTQQEDSAVYLCASSNDRASYEQYFGPGTRLTVT.

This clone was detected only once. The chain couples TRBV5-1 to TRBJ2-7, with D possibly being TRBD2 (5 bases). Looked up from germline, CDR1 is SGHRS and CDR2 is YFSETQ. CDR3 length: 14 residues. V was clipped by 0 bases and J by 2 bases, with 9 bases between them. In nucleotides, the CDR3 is TGCGCCAGCAGCTTGGTTAGCGCAACCTACGAGCAGTACTTC. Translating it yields CASSLVSATYEQYF.

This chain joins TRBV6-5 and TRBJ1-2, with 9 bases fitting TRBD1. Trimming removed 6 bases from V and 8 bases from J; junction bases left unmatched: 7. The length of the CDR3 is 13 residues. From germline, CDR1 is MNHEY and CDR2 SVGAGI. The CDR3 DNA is TGTGCCAGCAGGGCCGGGACAGGGACCGGCTACACCTTC. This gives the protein CASRAGTGTGYTF.

The CDR3 reads CASSPLAGFRYEQYF. CDR3 coding DNA: TGTGCCAGCAGCCCTCTGGCGGGGTTCCGCTACGAGCAGTACTTC. The chain joins TRBV7-8 to TRBJ2-7, with D tentatively TRBD2 (6 bases). Germline-derived CDR1 and CDR2 are SGHVS and FQNEAQ. The CDR3 extends over 15 amino acids. Trimming removed 5 bases from V and 3 bases from J, with 17 bases in between.

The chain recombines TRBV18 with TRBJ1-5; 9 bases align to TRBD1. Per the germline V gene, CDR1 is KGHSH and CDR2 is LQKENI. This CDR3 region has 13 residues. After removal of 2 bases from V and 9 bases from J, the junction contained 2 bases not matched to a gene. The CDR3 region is CASSPGDRVPQHF. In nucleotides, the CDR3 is TGTGCCAGCTCACCAGGGGACAGGGTGCCCCAGCATTTT.

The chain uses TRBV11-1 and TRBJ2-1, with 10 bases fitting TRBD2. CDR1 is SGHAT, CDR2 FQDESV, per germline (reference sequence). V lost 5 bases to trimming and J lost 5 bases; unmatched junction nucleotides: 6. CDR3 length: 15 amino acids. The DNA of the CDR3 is TGTGCCAGCAGCATAGGGACTAGCGCGCACAATGAGCAGTTCTTC. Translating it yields CASSIGTSAHNEQFF.

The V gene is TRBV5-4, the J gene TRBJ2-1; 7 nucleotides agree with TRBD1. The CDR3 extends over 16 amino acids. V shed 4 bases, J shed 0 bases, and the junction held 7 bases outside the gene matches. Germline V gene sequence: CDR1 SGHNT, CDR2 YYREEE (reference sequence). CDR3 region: CASSGGQSPSYNEQFF. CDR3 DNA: TGTGCCAGCAGCGGGGGACAGTCCCCCTCCTACAATGAGCAGTTCTTC.

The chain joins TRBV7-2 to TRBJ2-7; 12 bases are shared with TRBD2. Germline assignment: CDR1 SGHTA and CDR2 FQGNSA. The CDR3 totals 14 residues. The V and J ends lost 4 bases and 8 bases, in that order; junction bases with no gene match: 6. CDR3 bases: TGTGCCAGCAGCTATCGACTAGCGGGGGTACAGCAGTACTTC. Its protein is CASSYRLAGVQQYF.

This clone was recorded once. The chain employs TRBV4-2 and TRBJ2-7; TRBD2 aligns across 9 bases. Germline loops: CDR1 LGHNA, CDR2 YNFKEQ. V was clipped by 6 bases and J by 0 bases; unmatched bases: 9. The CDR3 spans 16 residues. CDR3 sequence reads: CASSPSLAGSSYEQYF. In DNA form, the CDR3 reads TGTGCCAGCAGTCCGTCCCTAGCGGGGAGCTCCTACGAGCAGTACTTC.

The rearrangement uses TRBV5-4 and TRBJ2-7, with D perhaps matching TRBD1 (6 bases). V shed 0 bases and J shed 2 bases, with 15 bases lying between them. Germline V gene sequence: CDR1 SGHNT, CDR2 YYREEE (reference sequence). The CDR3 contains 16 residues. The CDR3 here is CASSLVRTGDTYEQYF. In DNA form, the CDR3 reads TGTGCCAGCAGCTTGGTGCGTACCGGGGACACCTACGAGCAGTACTTC.

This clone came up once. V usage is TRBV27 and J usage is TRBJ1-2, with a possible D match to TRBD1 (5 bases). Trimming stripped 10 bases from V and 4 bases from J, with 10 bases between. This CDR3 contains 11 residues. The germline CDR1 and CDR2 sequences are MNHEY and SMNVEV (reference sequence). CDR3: CANQGIYGYTF. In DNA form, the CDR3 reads TGTGCCAATCAGGGAATCTATGGCTACACCTTC.

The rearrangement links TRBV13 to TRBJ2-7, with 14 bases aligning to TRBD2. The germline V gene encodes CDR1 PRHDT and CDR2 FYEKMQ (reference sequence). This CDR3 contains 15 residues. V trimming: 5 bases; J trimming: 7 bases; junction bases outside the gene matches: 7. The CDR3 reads CASSQGLAGAQEQYF. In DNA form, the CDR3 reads TGTGCCAGCAGCCAGGGACTAGCGGGAGCACAAGAGCAGTACTTC.

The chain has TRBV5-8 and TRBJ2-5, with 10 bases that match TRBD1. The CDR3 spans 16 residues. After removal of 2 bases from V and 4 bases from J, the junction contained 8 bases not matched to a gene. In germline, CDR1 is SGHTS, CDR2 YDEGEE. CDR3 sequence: CASSLGDRGDAETQYF. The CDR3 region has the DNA TGTGCCAGCAGCTTAGGGGACAGGGGAGATGCAGAGACCCAGTACTTC.

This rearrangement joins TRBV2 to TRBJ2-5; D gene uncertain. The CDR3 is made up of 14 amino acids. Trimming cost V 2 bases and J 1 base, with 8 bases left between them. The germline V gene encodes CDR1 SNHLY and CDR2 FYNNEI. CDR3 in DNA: TGTGCCAGCAGTGAATCAACAGTCCAAGAGACCCAGTACTTC. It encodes CASSESTVQETQYF.

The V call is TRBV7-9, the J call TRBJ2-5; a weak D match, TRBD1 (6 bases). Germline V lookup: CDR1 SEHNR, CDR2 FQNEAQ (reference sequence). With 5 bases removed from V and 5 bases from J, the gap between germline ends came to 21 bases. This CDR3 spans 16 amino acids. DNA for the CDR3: TGTGCCAGCAGCCCAGGGGCCAGGGGATTCGGGGAGACCCAGTACTTC. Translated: CASSPGARGFGETQYF.

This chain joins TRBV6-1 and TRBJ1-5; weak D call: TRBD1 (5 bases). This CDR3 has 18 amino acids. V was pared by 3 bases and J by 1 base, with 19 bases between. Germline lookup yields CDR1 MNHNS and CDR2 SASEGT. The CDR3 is CASSDAGRIVRSNQPQHF. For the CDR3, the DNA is TGTGCCAGCAGTGACGCGGGACGGATAGTACGGAGCAATCAGCCCCAGCATTTT.

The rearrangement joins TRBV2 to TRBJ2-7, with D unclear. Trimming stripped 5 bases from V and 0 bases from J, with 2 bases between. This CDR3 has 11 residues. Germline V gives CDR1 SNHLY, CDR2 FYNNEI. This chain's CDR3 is CASSYSYEQYF. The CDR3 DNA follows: TGTGCCAGCAGTTACTCCTACGAGCAGTACTTC.

The CDR3 nucleotides read TGTGCCAGCAGCGCACCTCCTAGTAATCATGCGCAGTATTTT. It codes for CASSAPPSNHAQYF. This rearrangement joins TRBV7-2 to TRBJ2-3; D uncertain. CDR3 size: 14 residues. Trimming cost V 5 bases and J 10 bases, with 19 bases left between them. Germline values: CDR1 SGHTA, CDR2 FQGNSA. Full variable domain (missing parts from reference TRBV7-2 and TRBJ2-3): GAGVSQSPSNKVTEKGKDVELRCDPISGHTALYWYRQSLGQGLEFLIYFQGNSAPDKSGLPSDRFSAERTGGSVSTLTIQRTQQEDSAVYLCASSAPPSNHAQYFGPGTRLTVL.

The CDR3 region is CASSLVTVYEQYF. The CDR3 nucleotides read TGTGCCAGCAGCTTAGTTACAGTTTACGAGCAGTACTTC. V usage is TRBV7-2 and J usage is TRBJ2-7, with D uncertain. Germline CDR1 SGHTA, CDR2 FQGNSA. The CDR3 contains 13 residues. Deletions cut 1 base from V and 4 bases from J, with 8 bases between.